This TCR beta chain stems from a study of long-term antiretroviral therapy in people with HIV. Only United States sites treated participants with HIV. The run of the v3.0 immunoSEQ assay was at survey level. TCRdb keeps only in-frame clones here, not all; method: immunoSEQ multiplex PCR. The sample has tens of thousands of clones, 65% to 80% seen once. The CDR3 is made up of 13 amino acids. Germline loops: CDR1 LNHDA, CDR2 SQIVND (reference sequence). V dropped 6 bases and J dropped 1 base, with 9 bases sitting between them. Study results and limitations: Post-ART samples showed increased diversity that remained below transplant donor control levels.

As for this clone: The target antigen is unknown.

The V and J genes are TRBV19 and TRBJ1-1; D is perhaps TRBD1 (5 bases). The sequencing here drew on unsorted PBMCs, taken 2 years after starting antiretroviral therapy. The TCR comes from a woman between 45 and 60 years old with HIV. The CDR3, as DNA: TGTGCCAGTAGGGGCAGGGCGAACACTGAAGCTTTCTTT. This gives the protein CASRGRANTEAFF.